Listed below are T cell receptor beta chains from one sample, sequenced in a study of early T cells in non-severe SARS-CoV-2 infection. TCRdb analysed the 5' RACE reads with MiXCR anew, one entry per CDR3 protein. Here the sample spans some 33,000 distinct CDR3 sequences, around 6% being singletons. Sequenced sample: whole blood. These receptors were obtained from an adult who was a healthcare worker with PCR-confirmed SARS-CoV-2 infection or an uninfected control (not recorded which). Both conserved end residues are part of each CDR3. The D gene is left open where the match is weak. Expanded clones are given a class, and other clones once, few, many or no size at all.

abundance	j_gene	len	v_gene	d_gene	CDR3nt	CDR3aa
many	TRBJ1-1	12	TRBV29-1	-	TGCAGCGTCCTGACAGAGAACACTGAAGCTTTCTTT	CSVLTENTEAFF
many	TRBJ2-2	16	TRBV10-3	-	TGTGCCATCAGCCCTTCCGGGGGAGATCTCACCGGGGAGCTGTTTTTT	CAISPSGGDLTGELFF
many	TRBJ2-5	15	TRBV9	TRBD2	TGTGCCAGCAGCGTTAGCGGGGGGGCCTGGGAGACCCAGTACTTC	CASSVSGGAWETQYF
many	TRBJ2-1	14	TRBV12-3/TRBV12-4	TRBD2	TGTGCCAGCAGTTTAGCGGCGGGGGGCGGAGAGCAGTTCTTC	CASSLAAGGGEQFF
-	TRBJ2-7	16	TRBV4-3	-	TGCGCCAGCAGCCAAGATCGAGGGCAGGGGATGCAGATGCAGTACTTC	CASSQDRGQGMQMQYF
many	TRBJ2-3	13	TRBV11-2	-	TGTGCCAGCAGCCGGGGGACCACAGATACGCAGTATTTT	CASSRGTTDTQYF
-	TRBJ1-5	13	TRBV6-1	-	TGTGCCAGCAGTGAATCGTTTAATCAGCCCCAGCATTTT	CASSESFNQPQHF
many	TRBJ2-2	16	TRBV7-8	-	TGTGCCAGCAGCCTAGGGGGGCCCGACAGTCCCGGGGAGCTGTTTTTT	CASSLGGPDSPGELFF
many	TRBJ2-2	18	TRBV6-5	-	TGTGCCAGCAGAAATATACTAGGGGGACATCCTGCCACCGGGGAGCTGTTTTTT	CASRNILGGHPATGELFF
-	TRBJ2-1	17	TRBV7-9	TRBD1	TGTGCCAGCAGCTTACCGGGCGGGACAGGGAAGCGCAATGAGCAGTTCTTC	CASSLPGGTGKRNEQFF
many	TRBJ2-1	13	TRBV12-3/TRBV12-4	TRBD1	TGTGCCAGCCTGGACAGGGGGCGAGGAAAGCAGTTCTTC	CASLDRGRGKQFF
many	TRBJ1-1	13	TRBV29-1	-	TGCAGCGTTCGCTCAGGGACGAACACTGAAGCTTTCTTT	CSVRSGTNTEAFF
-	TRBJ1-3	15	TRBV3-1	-	TGTGCCAGCAGCCGTTTACGAGGGCCTGGAAACACCATATATTTT	CASSRLRGPGNTIYF
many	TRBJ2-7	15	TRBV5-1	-	TGCGCCAGCAGCTTGGGGAGGGGGTCGATCTACGAGCAGTACTTC	CASSLGRGSIYEQYF
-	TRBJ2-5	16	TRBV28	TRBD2	TGTGCCAGCAGTTTAGGTCTAGCGGGGGTTCAAGAGACCCAGTACTTC	CASSLGLAGVQETQYF
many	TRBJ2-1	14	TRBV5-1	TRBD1	TGCGCCAGCAGCTTGGGAGACAGGGGCAATGAGCAGTTCTTC	CASSLGDRGNEQFF
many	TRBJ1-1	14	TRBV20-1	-	TGCAGTGCTTCTCACGGACGGGAGAACACTGAAGCTTTCTTT	CSASHGRENTEAFF
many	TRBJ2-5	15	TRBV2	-	TGTGCCAGCAGAGCAGGGACGACTGGCCTAGAGACCCAGTACTTC	CASRAGTTGLETQYF
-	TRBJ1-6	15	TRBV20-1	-	TGCAGTGCCCAAAAGGATACCGGGGGCGGCTCACCCCTCCACTTT	CSAQKDTGGGSPLHF
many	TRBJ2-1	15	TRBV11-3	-	TGTGCCAGCAGCTTAGAGGGGCAGGAGTACAATGAGCAGTTCTTC	CASSLEGQEYNEQFF
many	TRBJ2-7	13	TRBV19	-	TGTGCCAGTAGTCCCAAGTGGGACCACGAGCAGTACTTC	CASSPKWDHEQYF
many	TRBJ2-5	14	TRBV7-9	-	TGTGCCAGCAGCTTTTCGGGGGCGGGAGAGACCCAGTACTTC	CASSFSGAGETQYF
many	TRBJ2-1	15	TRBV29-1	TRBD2	TGCAGCGCTCGCGGGACTAGCGATCCCTACAATGAGCAGTTCTTC	CSARGTSDPYNEQFF
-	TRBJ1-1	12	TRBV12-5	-	TGTGCTAGTGGTACGCCCCCCGGGCGGGCTTTCTTT	CASGTPPGRAFF
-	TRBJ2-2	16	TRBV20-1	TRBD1	TGCAGTGCTAGAGATTGGGCAGGGGGAGACACCGGGGAGCTGTTTTTT	CSARDWAGGDTGELFF
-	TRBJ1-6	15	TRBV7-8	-	TGTGCCAGCAGCTTACTCCCGGTTAATAATTCACCCCTCCACTTT	CASSLLPVNNSPLHF
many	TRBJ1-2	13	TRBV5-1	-	TGCGCCAGCAGCCCCGTCGAGGGTCTCGGCTACACCTTC	CASSPVEGLGYTF
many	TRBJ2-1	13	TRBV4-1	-	TGCGCCAGCAGCCAAGTAATGTACAATGAGCAGTTCTTC	CASSQVMYNEQFF
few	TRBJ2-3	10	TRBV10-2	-	TGCGCCAGCAGGGGAGATACGCAGTATTTT	CASRGDTQYF
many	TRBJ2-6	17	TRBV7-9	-	TGTGCCAGCAGCTTCGGGACCTCATTCTCTGGGGCCAACGTCCTGACTTTC	CASSFGTSFSGANVLTF
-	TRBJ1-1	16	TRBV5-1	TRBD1	TGCGCCAGCAGCCCGGGACAGGGGTTTGTAGTCACTGAAGCTTTCTTT	CASSPGQGFVVTEAFF
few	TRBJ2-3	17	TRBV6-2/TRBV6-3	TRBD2	TGTGCCAGCAGGGACCCCATAGCGGGGTTCACCACAGATACGCAGTATTTT	CASRDPIAGFTTDTQYF
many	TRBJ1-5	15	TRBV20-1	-	TGCAGTGCTAGAGACCCCGGAGCAGGGTATCAGCCCCAGCATTTT	CSARDPGAGYQPQHF
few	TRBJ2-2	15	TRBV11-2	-	TGTGCCAGCAGCTCCAAGGCGGTAGTAGGCGGGGAGCTGTTTTTT	CASSSKAVVGGELFF
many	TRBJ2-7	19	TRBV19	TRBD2	TGTGCCACCACCGGGGGGTCACTAGCGGGGGGCCCTGAACTATACGAGCAGTACTTC	CATTGGSLAGGPELYEQYF
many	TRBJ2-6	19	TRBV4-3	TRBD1	TGCGCCAGCAGCCAAGATTTCCGGGGACAGACCTCTGGGGCCAACGTCCTGACTTTC	CASSQDFRGQTSGANVLTF